This record looks at one TCR beta chain sequence and its context. This receptor's antigen is unknown. No clone much larger than this one lies a single base away; base qualities are absent. These data come from a study of blood T cell repertoires in COVID-19 (TCRdb year 2020). Regarding the research as a whole: Samples covering the acute and convalescent phases of COVID-19 were provided by collaborators in the United States, Italy and Spain. The material from the prospective study consisted of cDNA or gDNA derived from T cells, B-cell-depleted T cells, or PBMCs. The dataset comprised deeply sampled blood TCRbeta repertoires from subjects exposed to, actively infected with, or recovered from COVID-19. A freely available public database, intended as a resource for researchers studying the immune response to SARS-CoV-2, is where the repertoires were released. Samples were obtained from the ongoing ImmuneRACE study (first 160 participants) and from over 1,000 subjects provided by 6 global collaborators. A de-identified subject ID, COVID-19 status, age in years and sex were almost always included in the sample metadata. HLA class I and class II types, where available, came from metadata supplied by the sample provider rather than from assay-based typing.

TCRbeta CDR3 regions were amplified from genomic DNA by means of the immunoSEQ Assay, a bias-controlled multiplex PCR. The authors processed their data as follows. Within the assay, amplification of reference gene primers was used to estimate how many nucleated cells each sample contained. To quantify the absolute abundance of each unique TCRbeta CDR3 rearrangement, sequence reads were collapsed and filtered. For each sample, productive Simpson clonality was calculated as the square root of Simpson's diversity index across productive rearrangements. TCRdb carries this immuneACCESS record with in-frame sequences only. Its versions omit some clonotypes, under half of them owing to an unresolved V gene in the studies checked, with the rest unexplained. That table furnishes V, J and clone size, whereas the DNA furnished D and trimming. This sample holds roughly 250,000 clones; roughly nine tenths were observed only once. The ten largest clones capture about 6% of the sample.

V drops 1 base and J drops 3 bases, leaving 8 bases in between. The germline V gene yields SGHDT for CDR1 and YYEEEE for CDR2. From the cysteine through the phenylalanine, the CDR3 covers 14 amino acids. The entry retains the CDR3 DNA only, 42 bases that are in frame from base 1. What the study reported, not specific to this receptor: Clinical and demographic metadata were provided uncurated, with the amount varying by source and participant.

In the prospective study, participants were roughly 18 to 89 years old, resided in approximately 25 geographic areas of the United States, and were enrolled through a virtual design. In the prospective study, cohorts were assigned on the basis of participant-reported clinical history obtained from a screening survey and a study questionnaire. Each participant in the prospective study had whole blood, serum and a nasopharyngeal or oropharyngeal swab collected by mobile phlebotomists. Additional blood draws and questionnaires over an approximately 2-month period could optionally be provided by prospective study participants. Blood samples from the prospective study were shipped frozen or at room temperature prior to DNA extraction.

The specimen was PBMCs or T cells enriched from blood (not recorded which). The sequence was collected from a woman in her 30s with acute COVID-19. The chain is assembled from TRBV5-6 and TRBJ2-1; the best D guess is TRBD2, with 5 bases matching. The CDR3 protein sequence reads: CASSLISVYNEQFF. In nucleotide form, the sequence is TGTGCCAGCAGCTTGATTAGCGTCTACAATGAGCAGTTCTTC.